This T cell receptor beta chain originates from a study of blood T cells in healthy people across ages. General study points: One million T cells yielded diversity estimates that were considered underestimates.

V was clipped by 6 bases and J by 1 base; unmatched bases: 7. Germline V CDR1 and CDR2: DFQATT, SNEGSKA (reference sequence). The CDR3 length is 14 residues. About this clonotype itself: Its specificity is not known.

PCR was performed a second time for roughly 7 to 11 cycles using a sample-barcoded 5' primer and a J-beta primer mix. TCRdb re-analysed the 5' RACE reads in MiXCR, keeping a single row per CDR3 protein. Of about 830,000 distinct CDR3 sequences in the sample, 55% to 65% were seen once. The sequencing input was blood. The clonotype originates from a man aged 25-45 years in good health. The J gene is TRBJ2-7, the V gene TRBV20-1; 9 bases fit TRBD2. For the CDR3, the DNA is TGCAGTGCGGAGCATGCGGGGGGGTCCTACGAGCAGTACTTC. It specifies CSAEHAGGSYEQYF.